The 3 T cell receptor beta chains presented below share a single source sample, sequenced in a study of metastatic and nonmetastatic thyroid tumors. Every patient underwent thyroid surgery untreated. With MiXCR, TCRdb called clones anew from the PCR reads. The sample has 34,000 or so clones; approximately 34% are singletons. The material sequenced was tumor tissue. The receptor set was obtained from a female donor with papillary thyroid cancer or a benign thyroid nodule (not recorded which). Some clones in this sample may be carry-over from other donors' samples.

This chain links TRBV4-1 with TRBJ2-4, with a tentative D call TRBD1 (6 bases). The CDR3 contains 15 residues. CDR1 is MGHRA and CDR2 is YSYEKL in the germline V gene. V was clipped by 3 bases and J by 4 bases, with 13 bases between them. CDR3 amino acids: CASSHPGRGKNIQYF. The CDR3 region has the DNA TGCGCCAGCAGCCACCCGGGAAGGGGGAAAAACATTCAGTACTTC.

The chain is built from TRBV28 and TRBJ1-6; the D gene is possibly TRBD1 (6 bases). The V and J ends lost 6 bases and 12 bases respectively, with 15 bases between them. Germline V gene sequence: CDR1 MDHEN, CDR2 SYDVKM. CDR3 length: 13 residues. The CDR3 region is CASRDSEFIPLHF. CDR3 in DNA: TGTGCCAGCAGGGACAGTGAATTTATACCCCTCCACTTT.

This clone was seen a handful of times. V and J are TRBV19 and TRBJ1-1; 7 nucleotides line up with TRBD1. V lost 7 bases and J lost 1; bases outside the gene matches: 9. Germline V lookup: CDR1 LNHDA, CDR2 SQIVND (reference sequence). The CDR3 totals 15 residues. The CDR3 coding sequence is TGTGCCAGTACCCCGACAGGGTCAGGGAACACTGAAGCTTTCTTT. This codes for CASTPTGSGNTEAFF.